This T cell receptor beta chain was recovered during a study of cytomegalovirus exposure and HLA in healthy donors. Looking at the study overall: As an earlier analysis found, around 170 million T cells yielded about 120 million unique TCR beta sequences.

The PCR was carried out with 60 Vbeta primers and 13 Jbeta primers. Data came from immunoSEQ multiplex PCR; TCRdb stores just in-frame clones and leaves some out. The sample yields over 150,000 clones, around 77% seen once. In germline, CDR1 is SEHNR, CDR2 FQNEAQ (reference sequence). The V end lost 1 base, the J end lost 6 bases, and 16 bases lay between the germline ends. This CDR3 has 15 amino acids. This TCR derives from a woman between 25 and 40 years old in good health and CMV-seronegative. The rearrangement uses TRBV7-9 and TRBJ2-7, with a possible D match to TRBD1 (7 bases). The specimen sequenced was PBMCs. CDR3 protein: CASSLEWRGLGEQYF. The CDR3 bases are TGTGCCAGCAGCTTAGAATGGAGGGGGCTAGGCGAGCAGTACTTC.